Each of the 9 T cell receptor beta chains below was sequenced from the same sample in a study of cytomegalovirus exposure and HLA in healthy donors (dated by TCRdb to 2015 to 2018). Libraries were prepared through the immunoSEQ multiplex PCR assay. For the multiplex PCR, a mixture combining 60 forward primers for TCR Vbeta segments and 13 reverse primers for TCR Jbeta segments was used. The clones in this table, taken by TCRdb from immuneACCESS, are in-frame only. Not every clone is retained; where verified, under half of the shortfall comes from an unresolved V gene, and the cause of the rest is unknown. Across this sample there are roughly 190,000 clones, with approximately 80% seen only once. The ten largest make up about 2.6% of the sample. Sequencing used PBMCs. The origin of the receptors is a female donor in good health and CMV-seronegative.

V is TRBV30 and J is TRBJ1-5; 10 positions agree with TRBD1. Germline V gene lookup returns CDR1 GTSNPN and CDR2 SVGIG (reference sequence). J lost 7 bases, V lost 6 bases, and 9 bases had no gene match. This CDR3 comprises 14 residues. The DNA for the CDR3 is TGTGCCTGCGCACCGGGACAGGGGTACCAGCCCCAGCATTTT. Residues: CACAPGQGYQPQHF.

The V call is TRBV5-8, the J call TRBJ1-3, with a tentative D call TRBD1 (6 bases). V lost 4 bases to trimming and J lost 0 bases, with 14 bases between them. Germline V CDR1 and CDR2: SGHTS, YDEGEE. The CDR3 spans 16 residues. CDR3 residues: CASSPRDKSSGNTIYF. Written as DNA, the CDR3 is TGTGCCAGCAGCCCTCGGGACAAGAGCTCTGGAAACACCATATATTTT.

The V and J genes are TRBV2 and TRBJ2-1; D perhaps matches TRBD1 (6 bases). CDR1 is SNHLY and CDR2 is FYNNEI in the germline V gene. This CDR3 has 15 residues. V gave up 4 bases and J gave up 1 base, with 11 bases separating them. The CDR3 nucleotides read TGTGCCAGCAGTGCACAGGGAGTATCCTACAATGAGCAGTTCTTC. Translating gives CASSAQGVSYNEQFF.

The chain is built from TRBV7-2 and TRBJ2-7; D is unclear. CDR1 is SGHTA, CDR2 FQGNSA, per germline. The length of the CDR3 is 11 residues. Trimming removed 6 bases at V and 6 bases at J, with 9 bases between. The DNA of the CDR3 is TGTGCCAGCAGTTCAAGTAGCGAGCAGTACTTC. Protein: CASSSSSEQYF. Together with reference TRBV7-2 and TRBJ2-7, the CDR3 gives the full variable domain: GAGVSQSPSNKVTEKGKDVELRCDPISGHTALYWYRQSLGQGLEFLIYFQGNSAPDKSGLPSDRFSAERTGGSVSTLTIQRTQQEDSAVYLCASSSSSEQYFGPGTRLTVT.

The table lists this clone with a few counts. CDR3 DNA: TGTGCCAGCAGCCGCGGACAGGGCGAGGGGAACACTGAAGCTTTCTTT. The encoded protein is CASSRGQGEGNTEAFF. The chain is built from TRBV5-5 and TRBJ1-1; 8 bases agree with TRBD1. V trimming: 4 bases; J trimming: 1 base; junction bases outside the gene matches: 9. CDR1 is SGHKS and CDR2 is YYEKEE in the germline V gene (reference sequence). This CDR3 has 16 residues.

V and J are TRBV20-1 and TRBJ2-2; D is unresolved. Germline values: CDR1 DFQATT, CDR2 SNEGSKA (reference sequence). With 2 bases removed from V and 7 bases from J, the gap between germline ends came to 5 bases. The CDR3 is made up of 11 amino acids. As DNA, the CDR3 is TGCAGTGCTAGATTCAACGGGGAGCTGTTTTTT. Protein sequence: CSARFNGELFF.

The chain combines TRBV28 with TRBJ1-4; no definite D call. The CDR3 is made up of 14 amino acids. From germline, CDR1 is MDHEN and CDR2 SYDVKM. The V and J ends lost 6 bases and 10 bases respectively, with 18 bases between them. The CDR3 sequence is CASSQGSRERKLFF. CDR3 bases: TGTGCCAGCAGCCAAGGCTCCCGGGAGCGAAAACTGTTTTTT.

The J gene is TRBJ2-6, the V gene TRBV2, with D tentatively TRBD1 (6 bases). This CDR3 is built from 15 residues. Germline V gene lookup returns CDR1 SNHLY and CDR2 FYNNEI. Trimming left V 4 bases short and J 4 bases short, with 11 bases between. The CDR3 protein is CASSGRGSGANVLTF. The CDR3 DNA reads TGTGCCAGCAGTGGCAGGGGATCCGGGGCCAACGTCCTGACTTTC.

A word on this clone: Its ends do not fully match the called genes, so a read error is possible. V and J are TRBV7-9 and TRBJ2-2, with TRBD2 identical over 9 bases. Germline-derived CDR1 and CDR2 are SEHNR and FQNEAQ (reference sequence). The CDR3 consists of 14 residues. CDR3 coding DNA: TGTTCCAGCATTAGCGGGAGCGACACCGGGGAGCTGTTTTTT. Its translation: CSSISGSDTGELFF.